This TCR beta chain stems from a study of shared clonotypes between healthy human individuals. Study conclusions and caveats: In having few donors, the study represented limited genetic and exposure-history diversity.

The protocol was immunoSEQ multiplex PCR, while the TCRdb copy is restricted to in-frame clones and leaves out a portion. The sample has under 650,000 clones; almost 97% are singletons. V dropped 4 bases and J dropped 2; count of bases not matched to a gene: 9. Germline values: CDR1 SGHNT, CDR2 YYREEE (reference sequence). This CDR3 is built from 15 residues. On this clone itself: Its antigen is unknown.

The chain couples TRBV5-4 to TRBJ2-7, with 7 bases lining up with TRBD1. The clonotype originates from a woman aged 30 to 39 in good health. Sequenced input: naive CD4+ T cells sorted from blood. Subset specified: CD45RA+ positively selected. The CDR3 loop is CASSQDSQGAYEQYF. The CDR3 DNA is TGTGCCAGCAGCCAAGATTCCCAGGGGGCCTACGAGCAGTACTTC.